The 10 T cell receptor beta chains listed next were all sequenced from one sample in a study of cytomegalovirus exposure and HLA in healthy donors. The primer mix had 60 Vbeta and 13 Jbeta primers. The method was immunoSEQ multiplex PCR; TCRdb's version includes in-frame clones alone and lacks a portion of them. The sample includes approximately 180,000 clones, roughly 73% seen only once; the top ten take 1.8%. Specimen: PBMCs. The receptors were sampled from a woman aged 25-40 years in good health and CMV-seronegative.

CDR3 loop: CASSTRDRDWDTEAFF. CDR3 coding DNA: TGTGCCAGCAGTACCCGGGACAGGGACTGGGACACTGAAGCTTTCTTT. The chain combines TRBV28 with TRBJ1-1; 9 nucleotides match TRBD1. The J segment lost 3 bases and the V segment lost 5 bases, leaving 10 bases of the junction unmatched. This CDR3 region has 16 residues. Looked up from germline, CDR1 is MDHEN and CDR2 is SYDVKM. The full variable domain, completed using reference TRBV28 and TRBJ1-1, is DVKVTQSSRYLVKRTGEKVFLECVQDMDHENMFWYRQDPGLGLRLIYFSYDVKMKEKGDIPEGYSVSREKKERFSLILESASTNQTSMYLCASSTRDRDWDTEAFFGQGTRLTVV.

This clone appeared a few times. CDR3 coding DNA: TGTGCCACCAGCAGAGCCCGCGCAGGAAACACCATATATTTT. This codes for CATSRARAGNTIYF. This rearrangement joins TRBV15 to TRBJ1-3; D remains unclear. The CDR3 is 14 amino acids. Germline CDR1 and CDR2: LNHNV and YYDKDF (reference sequence). Trimming removed 1 base at V and 4 bases at J, with 8 bases between.

The chain couples TRBV4-3 to TRBJ2-2; unclear D gene. V lost 0 bases and J 1 base, leaving 6 bases between the germline ends. The germline V gene encodes CDR1 LGHNA and CDR2 YSLEER. The CDR3 spans 15 residues. In DNA form, the CDR3 reads TGCGCCAGCAGCCAAGATCGACAGAACACCGGGGAGCTGTTTTTT. It is translated as CASSQDRQNTGELFF.

The chain employs TRBV7-2 and TRBJ2-5, with D tentatively TRBD2 (6 bases). The germline CDR1 and CDR2 sequences are SGHTA and FQGNSA. The CDR3 is made up of 15 amino acids. V was clipped by 5 bases and J by 4 bases, with 17 bases between them. This CDR3 reads CASSPGGAGLETQYF. For the CDR3, the DNA is TGTGCCAGCAGCCCCGGGGGTGCGGGACTAGAGACCCAGTACTTC.

V is TRBV2 and J is TRBJ1-6; the match to TRBD1 covers 7 bases. Unmatched junction bases numbered 9, after V lost 6 bases and J lost 4 bases. Looked up from germline, CDR1 is SNHLY and CDR2 is FYNNEI. The CDR3 is made up of 16 amino acids. The CDR3 is CASRAGTATYNSPLHF. The DNA of the CDR3 is TGTGCCAGCAGGGCCGGGACAGCCACTTATAATTCACCCCTCCACTTT.

This clone was seen once. This chain joins TRBV29-1 and TRBJ2-7; perhaps TRBD1 as D (6 bases). The germline V and J ends were trimmed by 6 bases and 3 bases, with 9 bases remaining between them. Germline CDR1 and CDR2: SQVTM and ANQGSEA. This CDR3 is 11 amino acids long. CDR3 sequence: CSVPQGYEQYF. The CDR3 bases are TGCAGCGTCCCACAGGGCTACGAGCAGTACTTC.

The gene calls are TRBV18 and TRBJ2-2; TRBD1 matches 8 bases. The CDR3 contains 15 residues. Losses at the gene ends were 3 bases for V and 8 bases for J; bases not matched to a gene: 8. Germline CDR1 and CDR2: KGHSH and LQKENI. Written as DNA, the CDR3 is TGTGCCAGCTCACCTTCGGACAGGGCGGAAGGGGAGCTGTTTTTT. Protein product: CASSPSDRAEGELFF. Variable domain in full (rest from reference TRBV18 and TRBJ2-2): NAGVMQNPRHLVRRRGQEARLRCSPMKGHSHVYWYRQLPEEGLKFMVYLQKENIIDESGMPKERFSAEFPKEGPSILRIQQVVRGDSAAYFCASSPSDRAEGELFFGEGSRLTVL.

This chain connects TRBV4-2 to TRBJ1-1; 7 bases are a match to TRBD1. V dropped 7 bases and J dropped 7; count of bases not matched to a gene: 12. CDR1 is LGHNA and CDR2 is YNFKEQ in the germline V gene. The CDR3 extends over 14 amino acids. CDR3 sequence reads: CASKRGGGTIEAFF. In nucleotides, the CDR3 is TGTGCCAGCAAGCGAGGGGGCGGAACTATTGAAGCTTTCTTT.

This clone showed up just a few times. The rearrangement links TRBV4-2 to TRBJ2-7; a weak D match, TRBD1 (6 bases). The germline CDR1 and CDR2 sequences are LGHNA and YNFKEQ. V lost 4 bases to trimming and J lost 4 bases, with 11 bases between them. There are 13 residues in the CDR3. CDR3 sequence: CASSPQGRYEQYF. DNA of the CDR3: TGTGCCAGCAGCCCACAGGGCCGGTACGAGCAGTACTTC.

This chain uses TRBV6-5 with TRBJ2-1; TRBD1 agrees at 7 bases. The CDR3 contains 15 residues. Trimming took 5 bases from V and 7 from J; bases not matched to a gene: 11. Germline V lookup: CDR1 MNHEY, CDR2 SVGAGI. The CDR3 protein is CASSLDRADANEQFF. Written as DNA, the CDR3 is TGTGCCAGCAGTCTTGACAGGGCCGATGCGAATGAGCAGTTCTTC.